Shown below are 5 T cell receptor beta chains from a single sample sequenced in a study of neurological immune-mediated disorders (dated by TCRdb to between 2018 and 2021). Library preparation employed 5' RACE. Sequenced using an Illumina HiSeq 2500. TCRdb took the public reads, trimmed them with fastp at Q25, ran MiXCR for clone calling and kept in-frame beta chains. Entries that share a CDR3 protein sequence are merged under the most common genes and DNA. In all, the sample holds about 41,000 distinct CDR3 sequences, and 14% of those were seen once. Approximately 3.6% of the sample rests with the top ten. Sequencing input: CD4+ T cells from blood. Receptor source: a woman aged 55-75 years with HTLV-1-associated myelopathy (HAM/TSP).

This clonotype was seen at least ten times. This rearrangement joins TRBV7-9 to TRBJ2-2; 11 bases are shared with TRBD2. Germline CDR1 reads SEHNR; CDR2 reads FQNEAQ (reference sequence). The junction had 4 bases not matched to a gene; V was cut back by 5 bases and J by 2 bases. This CDR3 comprises 16 residues. CDR3 loop: CASSQLAGANTGELFF. DNA for the CDR3: TGTGCCAGCAGCCAACTAGCGGGGGCCAACACCGGGGAGCTGTTTTTT.

This clonotype was seen ten or more times. The chain carries TRBV10-3 and TRBJ1-1, with 8 bases identical to TRBD1. Trimming cost V 6 bases and J 3 bases; bases outside gene matches: 9. Looked up from germline, CDR1 is ENHRY and CDR2 is SYGVKD. This CDR3 region has 15 residues. In DNA, the CDR3 is TGTGCCATCAGGGGCCTAGACAGGGGCTACACTGAAGCTTTCTTT. This gives the protein CAIRGLDRGYTEAFF.

The rearrangement joins TRBV19 to TRBJ1-5; D gene uncertain. Germline values: CDR1 LNHDA, CDR2 SQIVND (reference sequence). CDR3 length: 12 residues. With 2 bases removed from V and 7 bases from J, the gap between germline ends came to 6 bases. CDR3 region: CASSILGQPQHF. The DNA for the CDR3 is TGTGCCAGTAGTATATTGGGACAGCCCCAGCATTTT.

This clonotype has a count of ten or more. This sequence joins TRBV7-8 and TRBJ1-5; possibly TRBD1 for D (5 bases). The CDR3 totals 17 residues. The V gene lost 1 base and the J gene lost 6 bases, with 19 bases spanning the gap. Per germline, CDR1 SGHVS and CDR2 FQNEAQ. The CDR3, as DNA: TGTGCCAGCAGCTTAGATTCTGCAGGGTGGTTTCCTCAGCCCCAGCATTTT. Amino acid sequence: CASSLDSAGWFPQPQHF.

Many counts were recorded for this clonotype. The gene calls are TRBV7-2 and TRBJ2-7, with TRBD2 identical over 12 bases. The germline CDR1 and CDR2 sequences are SGHTA and FQGNSA. This CDR3 is 13 amino acids long. The J segment lost 12 bases and the V segment lost 4 bases, leaving 7 bases of the junction unmatched. The CDR3 loop reads CASSYSSGGDLYF. In DNA form, the CDR3 reads TGTGCCAGCAGCTATTCTAGCGGGGGGGACCTGTACTTC.